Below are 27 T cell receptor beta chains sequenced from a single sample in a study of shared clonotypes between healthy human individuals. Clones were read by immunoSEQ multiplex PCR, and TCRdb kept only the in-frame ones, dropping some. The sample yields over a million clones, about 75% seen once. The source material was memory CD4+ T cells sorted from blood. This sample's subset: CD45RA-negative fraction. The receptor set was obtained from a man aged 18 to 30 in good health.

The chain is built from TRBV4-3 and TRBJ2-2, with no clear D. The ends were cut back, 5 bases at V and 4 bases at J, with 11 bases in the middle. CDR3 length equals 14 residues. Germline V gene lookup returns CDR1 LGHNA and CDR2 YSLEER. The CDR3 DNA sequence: TGCGCCAGCAGCGCCCGTCGGGTCACCGGGGAGCTGTTTTTT. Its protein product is CASSARRVTGELFF.

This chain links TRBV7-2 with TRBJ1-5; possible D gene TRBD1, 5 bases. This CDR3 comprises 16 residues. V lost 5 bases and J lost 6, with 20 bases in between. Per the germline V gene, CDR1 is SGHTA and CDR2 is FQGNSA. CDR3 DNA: TGTGCCAGCAGCCGAGGCCGTGGGGCAGGGTTTCAGCCCCAGCATTTT. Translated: CASSRGRGAGFQPQHF.

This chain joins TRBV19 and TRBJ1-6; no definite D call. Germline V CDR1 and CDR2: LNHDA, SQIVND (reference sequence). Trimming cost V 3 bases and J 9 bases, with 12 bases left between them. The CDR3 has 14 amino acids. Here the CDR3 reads CASSIGGSSSPLHF. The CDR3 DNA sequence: TGTGCCAGTAGTATCGGAGGGTCGAGTTCACCCCTCCACTTT.

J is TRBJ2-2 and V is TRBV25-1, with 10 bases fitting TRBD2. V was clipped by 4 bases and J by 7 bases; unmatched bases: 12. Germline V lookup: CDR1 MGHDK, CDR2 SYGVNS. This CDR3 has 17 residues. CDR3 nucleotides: TGTGCCAGCAGTGGGTCCATAGCGGGGGGTAGGGTCGGGGAGCTGTTTTTT. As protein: CASSGSIAGGRVGELFF.

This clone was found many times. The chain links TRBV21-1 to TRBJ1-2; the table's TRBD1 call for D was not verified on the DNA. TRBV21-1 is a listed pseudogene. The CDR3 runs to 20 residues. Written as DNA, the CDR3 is TGTGCCAGCAGCAACCCCGCGTTTAGTTGTAGAGGACAGAGAAACTATGGCTACACCTTC. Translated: CASSNPAFSCRGQRNYGYTF.

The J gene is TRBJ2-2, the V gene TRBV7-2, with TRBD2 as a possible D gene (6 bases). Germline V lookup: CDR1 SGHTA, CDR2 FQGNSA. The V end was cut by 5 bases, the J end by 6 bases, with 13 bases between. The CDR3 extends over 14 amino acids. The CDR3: CASSRMGGAGELFF. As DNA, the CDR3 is TGTGCCAGCAGCCGCATGGGGGGAGCCGGGGAGCTGTTTTTT.

The CDR3 nucleotides are TGTGCCAGCAGTGAACCGCCAGAGACCCAGTACTTC. It is translated as CASSEPPETQYF. This chain uses TRBV6-1 with TRBJ2-5; D call uncertain. Trimming shortened V by 2 bases and J by 4 bases, and 5 bases separated the two germline ends. Germline CDR1 is MNHNS and CDR2 is SASEGT. The CDR3 spans 12 residues.

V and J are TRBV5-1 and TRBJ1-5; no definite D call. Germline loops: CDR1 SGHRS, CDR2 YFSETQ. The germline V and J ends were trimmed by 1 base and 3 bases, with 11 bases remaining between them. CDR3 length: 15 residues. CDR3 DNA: TGCGCCAGCAGCTTGATTGGGTCTGTCAATCAGCCCCAGCATTTT. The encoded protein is CASSLIGSVNQPQHF.

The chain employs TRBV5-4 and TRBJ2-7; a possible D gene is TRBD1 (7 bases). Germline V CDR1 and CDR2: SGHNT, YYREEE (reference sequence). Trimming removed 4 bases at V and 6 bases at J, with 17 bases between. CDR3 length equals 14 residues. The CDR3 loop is CASSPSGGQIEQYF. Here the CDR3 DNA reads TGTGCCAGCAGCCCGTCAGGGGGGCAGATCGAGCAGTACTTC.

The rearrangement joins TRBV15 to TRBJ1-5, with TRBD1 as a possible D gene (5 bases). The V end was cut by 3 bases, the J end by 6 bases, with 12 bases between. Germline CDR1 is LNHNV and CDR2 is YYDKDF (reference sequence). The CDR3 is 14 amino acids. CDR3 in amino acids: CATSSGDFGQPQHF. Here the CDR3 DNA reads TGTGCCACCAGCAGCGGGGACTTTGGTCAGCCCCAGCATTTT.

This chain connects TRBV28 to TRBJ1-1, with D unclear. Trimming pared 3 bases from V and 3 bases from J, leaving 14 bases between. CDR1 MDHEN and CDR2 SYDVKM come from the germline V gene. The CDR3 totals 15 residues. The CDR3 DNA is TGTGCCAGCAGTTTCGATTGGATAACCCACACTGAAGCTTTCTTT. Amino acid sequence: CASSFDWITHTEAFF.

The CDR3 is CASNADRAQPQHF. The CDR3 DNA reads TGTGCCAGCAACGCGGACAGGGCTCAGCCCCAGCATTTT. The chain carries TRBV6-1 and TRBJ1-5, with 8 positions matching TRBD1. The germline V gene has CDR1 MNHNS and CDR2 SASEGT. The CDR3 length is 13 residues. J gave up 6 bases and V 7 bases, and 5 bases lay outside the gene matches.

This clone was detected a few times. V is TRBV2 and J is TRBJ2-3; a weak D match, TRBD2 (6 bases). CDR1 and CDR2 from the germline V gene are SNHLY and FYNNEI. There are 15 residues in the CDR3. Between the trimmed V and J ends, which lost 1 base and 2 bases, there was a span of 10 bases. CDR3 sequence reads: CASSEGGVNTDTQYF. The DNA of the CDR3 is TGTGCCAGCAGTGAAGGCGGGGTGAACACAGATACGCAGTATTTT.

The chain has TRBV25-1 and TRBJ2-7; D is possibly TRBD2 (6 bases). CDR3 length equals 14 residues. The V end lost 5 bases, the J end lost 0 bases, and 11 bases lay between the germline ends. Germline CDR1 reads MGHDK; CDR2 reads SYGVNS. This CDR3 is CASSRRGNSYEQYF. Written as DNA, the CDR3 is TGTGCCAGCAGTCGTCGGGGGAACTCCTACGAGCAGTACTTC.

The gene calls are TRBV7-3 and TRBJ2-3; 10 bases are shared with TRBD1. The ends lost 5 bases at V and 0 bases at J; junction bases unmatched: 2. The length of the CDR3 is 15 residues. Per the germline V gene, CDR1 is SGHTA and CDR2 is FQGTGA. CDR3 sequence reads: CASSPGQGSTDTQYF. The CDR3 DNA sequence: TGTGCCAGCAGCCCGGGACAGGGGAGCACAGATACGCAGTATTTT.

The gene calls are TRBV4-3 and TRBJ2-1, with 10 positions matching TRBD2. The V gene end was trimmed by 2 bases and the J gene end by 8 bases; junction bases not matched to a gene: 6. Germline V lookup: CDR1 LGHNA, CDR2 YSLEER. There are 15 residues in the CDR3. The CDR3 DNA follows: TGCGCCAGCAGCCAACTTCTAGCGGGAGTTCATGAGCAGTTCTTC. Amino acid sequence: CASSQLLAGVHEQFF.

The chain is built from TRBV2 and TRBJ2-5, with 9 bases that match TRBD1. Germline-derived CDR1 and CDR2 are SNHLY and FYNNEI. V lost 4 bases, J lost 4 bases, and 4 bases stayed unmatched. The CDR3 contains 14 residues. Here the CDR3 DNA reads TGTGCCAGCAGTGCCGGGACAGGGAGAGAGACCCAGTACTTC. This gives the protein CASSAGTGRETQYF.

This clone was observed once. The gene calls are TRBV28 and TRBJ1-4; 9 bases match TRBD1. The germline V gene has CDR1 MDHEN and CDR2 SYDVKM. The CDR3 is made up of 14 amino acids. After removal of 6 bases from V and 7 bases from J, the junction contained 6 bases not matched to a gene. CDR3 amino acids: CASRFTGGSEKLFF. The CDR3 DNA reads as TGTGCCAGCAGGTTCACAGGGGGCAGTGAAAAACTGTTTTTT.

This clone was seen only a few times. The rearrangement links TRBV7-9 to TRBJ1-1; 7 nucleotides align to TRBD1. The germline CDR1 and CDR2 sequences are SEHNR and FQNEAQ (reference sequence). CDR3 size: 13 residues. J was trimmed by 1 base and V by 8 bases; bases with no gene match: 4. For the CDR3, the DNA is TGTGCCAGCCATGCAGGGGGGAACACTGAAGCTTTCTTT. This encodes CASHAGGNTEAFF.

The CDR3 coding sequence is TGTGCCACCAGCACCCCGGATACGGCCCAGTACTTC. This sequence encodes CATSTPDTAQYF. This chain uses TRBV15 with TRBJ2-5; D not certain. The CDR3 is 12 residues long. The germline gives CDR1 LNHNV, CDR2 YYDKDF (reference sequence). Between the trimmed V and J ends, which lost 4 bases and 9 bases, there was a span of 12 bases.

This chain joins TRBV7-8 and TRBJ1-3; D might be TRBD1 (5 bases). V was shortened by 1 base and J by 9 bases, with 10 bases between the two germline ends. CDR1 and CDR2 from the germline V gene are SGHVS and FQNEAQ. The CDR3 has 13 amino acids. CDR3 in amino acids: CASSLGQGSTIYF. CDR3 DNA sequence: TGTGCCAGCAGCTTAGGCCAGGGTAGCACCATATATTTT.

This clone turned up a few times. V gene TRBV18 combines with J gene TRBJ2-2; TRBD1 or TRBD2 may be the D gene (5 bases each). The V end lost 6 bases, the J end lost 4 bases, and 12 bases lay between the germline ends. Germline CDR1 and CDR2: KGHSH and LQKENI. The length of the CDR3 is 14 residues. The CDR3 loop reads CASSRAGSTGELFF. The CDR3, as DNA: TGTGCCAGCTCTCGGGCAGGGAGCACCGGGGAGCTGTTTTTT.

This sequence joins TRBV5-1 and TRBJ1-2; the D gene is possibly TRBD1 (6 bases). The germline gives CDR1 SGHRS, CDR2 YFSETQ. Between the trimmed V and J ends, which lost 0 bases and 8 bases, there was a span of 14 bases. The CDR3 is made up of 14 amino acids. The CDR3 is CASSLVGGPEGYTF. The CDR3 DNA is TGCGCCAGCAGCTTGGTGGGGGGGCCGGAGGGCTACACCTTC.

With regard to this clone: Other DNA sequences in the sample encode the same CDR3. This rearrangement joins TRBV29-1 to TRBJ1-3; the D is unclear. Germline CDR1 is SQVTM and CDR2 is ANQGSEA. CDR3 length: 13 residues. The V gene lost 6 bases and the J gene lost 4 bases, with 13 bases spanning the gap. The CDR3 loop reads CSVGENSGNTIYF. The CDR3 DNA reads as TGCAGCGTCGGGGAGAACTCCGGAAACACCATATATTTT.

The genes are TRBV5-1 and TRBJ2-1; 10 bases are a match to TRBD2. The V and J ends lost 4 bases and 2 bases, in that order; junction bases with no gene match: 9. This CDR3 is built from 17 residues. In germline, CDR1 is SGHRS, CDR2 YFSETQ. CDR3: CASSRWNLAGAYNEQFF. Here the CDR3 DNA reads TGCGCCAGCAGCCGCTGGAATCTAGCGGGGGCCTACAATGAGCAGTTCTTC. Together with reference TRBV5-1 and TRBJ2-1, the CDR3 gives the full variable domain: KAGVTQTPRYLIKTRGQQVTLSCSPISGHRSVSWYQQTPGQGLQFLFEYFSETQRNKGNFPGRFSGRQFSNSRSEMNVSTLELGDSALYLCASSRWNLAGAYNEQFFGPGTRLTVL.

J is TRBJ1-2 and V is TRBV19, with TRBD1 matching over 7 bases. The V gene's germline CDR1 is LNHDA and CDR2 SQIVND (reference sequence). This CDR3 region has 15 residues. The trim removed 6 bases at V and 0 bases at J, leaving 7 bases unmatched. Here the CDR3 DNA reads TGTGCCAGTAGGGCCCTGACAGGGACTAACTATGGCTACACCTTC. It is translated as CASRALTGTNYGYTF.

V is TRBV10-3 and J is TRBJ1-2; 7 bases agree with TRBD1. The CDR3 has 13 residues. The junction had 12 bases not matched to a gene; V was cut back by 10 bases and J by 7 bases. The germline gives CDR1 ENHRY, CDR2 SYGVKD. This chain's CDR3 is CASAGEGALGYTF. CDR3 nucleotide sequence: TGTGCCAGCGCGGGAGAGGGGGCGCTTGGCTACACCTTC.